This T cell receptor (beta chain) was obtained from a study of radiotherapy plus CTLA-4 blockade in lung cancer. The study's findings and limits: Radiotherapy was combined with ipilimumab, and tumor-derived TCR clones then expanded in blood.

V shed 6 bases and J shed 3 bases, with 13 bases lying between them. Per the germline V gene, CDR1 is SGHTA and CDR2 is FQGNSA. The CDR3 sequence is 14 residues long. To note about this clone: What it binds is unknown.

Libraries were prepared by immunoSEQ multiplex PCR; TCRdb keeps only in-frame clonotypes and omits some of them. The profile shows about 120,000 clones, more than 65% of them singletons. With ipilimumab providing CTLA-4 blockade, focal radiation was administered to patients who had chemo-refractory metastatic non-small-cell lung cancer. The gene calls are TRBV7-2 and TRBJ2-3, with D possibly being TRBD2 (6 bases). Sample: peripheral blood, taken from a patient treated with radiotherapy plus ipilimumab. The TCR originated in a human donor with non-small cell lung cancer who had a partial response to radiotherapy plus ipilimumab. CDR3 region: CASRRGIETDTQYF. CDR3 nucleotides: TGTGCCAGCAGGCGGGGAATCGAAACAGATACGCAGTATTTT.